Here is one T cell receptor (beta chain) with its context. The sample carries other DNA sequences with the same CDR3. These data belong to a study of shared clonotypes between healthy human individuals. Trimming removed 0 bases from V and 4 bases from J; junction bases left unmatched: 2. CDR3 length: 15 amino acids. Germline V CDR1 and CDR2: SGHNT, YYREEE (reference sequence). Data came from immunoSEQ multiplex PCR; TCRdb stores just in-frame clones and leaves some out. The table includes more than 2 million clones, around 95% detected once. Sequenced: naive CD4+ T cells sorted from blood. As for subset: CD45RA+ positively selected. The chain is built from TRBV5-4 and TRBJ1-5; 9 bases fit TRBD1. The clonotype originates from a man aged 18 to 29 in good health. This chain's CDR3 is CASSLGGTGNQPQHF. In DNA, the CDR3 is TGTGCCAGCAGCTTGGGGGGGACAGGGAATCAGCCCCAGCATTTT.